This T cell receptor beta chain came from a study of T-cell memory formation after mild COVID-19. Across the whole study: TCR clustering was largely donor specific. Study-wide points: Clones from the second wave (peaking day 37) had unconfirmed SARS-CoV-2 specificity.

From the 5' RACE reads, TCRdb called clonotypes with MiXCR, one entry per CDR3 protein. This table has about 90,000 distinct CDR3 sequences, 10% to 15% appearing once. This CDR3 comprises 14 residues. Germline-derived CDR1 and CDR2 are SGHDT and YYEEEE. This clonotype was counted between two and nine times. Its antigen is not known. The junction and the germline gene differ at one end; a read error may be behind it. The sample taken for sequencing was PBMCs or a T cell subset sorted from them (not recorded which). The J gene is TRBJ1-1, the V gene TRBV5-6; 8 bases are a match to TRBD1. The sequence was collected from an adult woman who had mild COVID-19 (a few samples of this study predate the infection). Cell type and time point are not known. CDR3 sequence: CASTLGTGNTEAFF. For the CDR3, the DNA is TGTGCCAGCACCTTGGGGACAGGGAACACTGAAGCTTTCTTT.